This T cell receptor (beta chain) was captured in a study of blood T cell repertoires in COVID-19. Study-level background: T cells, B-cell-depleted T cells, or PBMCs supplied cDNA or gDNA.

The V gene's germline CDR1 is SGHVS and CDR2 FQNEAQ. The CDR3 extends over 15 amino acids. Trimming left V 5 bases short and J 4 bases short, with 17 bases between. Sequencing used immunoSEQ multiplex PCR; TCRdb keeps in-frame clones, though not all of them. The sample lists tens of thousands of clones; roughly 84% were seen once. Sequencing was done on a sample of peripheral blood. This TCR was sampled from a man older than 75 with COVID-19, enrolled during active disease. This chain uses TRBV7-8 with TRBJ1-2; D not certain. The DNA for the CDR3 is TGTGCCAGCAGCCCCTCCGTCGGGGTAGGCTATGGCTACACCTTC. This codes for CASSPSVGVGYGYTF.